The 15 T cell receptor beta chains presented below share a single source sample, sequenced in a study of T cell repertoires in ileal Crohn's disease (dated by TCRdb to the late 2010s). Library preparation was by the immunoSEQ multiplex PCR assay. As stored in TCRdb, this immuneACCESS dataset retains in-frame rearrangements with V and J assigned. A fraction of the clones does not appear; measured against another copy, unresolved V genes explain less than half of the discrepancy, and the remainder lacks a known reason. The sample records more than 50,000 clones, around nine tenths of which are singletons. Of the sample, roughly 2% is held by the ten largest clones. Reading the label with the study, this specimen's time point is: neoterminal ileum biopsy at postoperative endoscopy, about 6 months after surgery. The material sequenced was ileal tissue. These receptors were taken from an adult with Crohn's disease.

The chain employs TRBV27 and TRBJ1-2; D is uncertain. Trimming removed 6 bases from V and 3 bases from J, with 14 bases in between. The length of the CDR3 is 14 residues. Germline CDR1 and CDR2: MNHEY and SMNVEV (reference sequence). CDR3 DNA: TGTGCCAGCAGAAGAAAACAGCACTACTATGGCTACACCTTC. Translation gives CASRRKQHYYGYTF.

CDR3 in amino acids: CASSRQGVNPLHF. In DNA, the CDR3 is TGTGCCAGCAGCAGACAGGGTGTAAATCCCCTCCACTTT. This chain links TRBV4-2 with TRBJ1-6, with 7 positions matching TRBD1. The J segment lost 13 bases and the V segment lost 5 bases, leaving 8 bases of the junction unmatched. Germline-derived CDR1 and CDR2 are LGHNA and YNFKEQ. The CDR3 is 13 residues long.

The V call is TRBV2, the J call TRBJ1-5; no reliable D call. From germline, CDR1 is SNHLY and CDR2 FYNNEI. This CDR3 is built from 15 residues. V was trimmed by 5 bases and J by 5 bases, leaving 16 bases between them. The CDR3 is CASSSGLLRDQPQHF. CDR3 coding DNA: TGTGCCAGCAGTTCCGGGTTGTTGCGGGATCAGCCCCAGCATTTT.

The chain is built from TRBV5-4 and TRBJ2-1; 10 bases line up with TRBD1. V gave up 4 bases and J gave up 2 bases; unmatched junction bases: 3. Per the germline V gene, CDR1 is SGHNT and CDR2 is YYREEE (reference sequence). This CDR3 comprises 15 residues. The CDR3 coding sequence is TGTGCCAGCAGCCGGACAGGGGGAACCTACAATGAGCAGTTCTTC. Translation: CASSRTGGTYNEQFF.

The J gene is TRBJ2-2, the V gene TRBV18; D not certain. The CDR3 length is 14 residues. Trimming cost V 1 base and J 5 bases, with 8 bases left between them. From germline, CDR1 is KGHSH and CDR2 LQKENI. The CDR3 DNA reads TGTGCCAGCTCACCACGGCCCAGGACCGGGGAGCTGTTTTTT. The encoded protein is CASSPRPRTGELFF.

The J gene is TRBJ2-2, the V gene TRBV7-2; D gene unclear. Trimming pared 2 bases from V and 6 bases from J, leaving 7 bases between. The CDR3 runs 13 residues. Per germline, CDR1 SGHTA and CDR2 FQGNSA. CDR3 sequence (DNA): TGTGCCAGCAGCTTACGGCAGGCCGGGGAGCTGTTTTTT. Protein sequence: CASSLRQAGELFF.

This clone appeared a few times. The J gene is TRBJ1-2, the V gene TRBV20-1; 7 bases are shared with TRBD1. The V gene end was trimmed by 3 bases and the J gene end by 6 bases; junction bases not matched to a gene: 1. This CDR3 is 11 amino acids long. CDR1 and CDR2 from the germline V gene are DFQATT and SNEGSKA (reference sequence). The CDR3 sequence: CSASTGDGYTF. The CDR3 nucleotides read TGCAGTGCTAGTACAGGGGATGGCTACACCTTC.

J is TRBJ2-7 and V is TRBV5-4; D possibly corresponds to TRBD2 (6 bases). V lost 4 bases and J 7 bases, leaving 21 bases between the germline ends. CDR1 is SGHNT, CDR2 YYREEE, per germline (reference sequence). The CDR3 is 15 amino acids. The CDR3 DNA reads as TGTGCCAGCAGCGGGCGCGGGACCCACGAAGAAGAGCAGTACTTC. Protein sequence: CASSGRGTHEEEQYF.

The chain is built from TRBV7-2 and TRBJ1-3; D gene uncertain. This CDR3 has 15 amino acids. V was cut by 0 bases and J by 1 base, with 7 bases left in between. CDR1 is SGHTA, CDR2 FQGNSA, per germline. The DNA of the CDR3 is TGTGCCAGCAGCTTAGCTCCCGTATCTGGAAACACCATATATTTT. Translating it yields CASSLAPVSGNTIYF.

The chain is built from TRBV18 and TRBJ1-2, with D perhaps matching TRBD1 (6 bases). The germline V and J ends were trimmed by 8 bases and 4 bases, with 11 bases remaining between them. CDR3 length: 12 residues. Germline CDR1 reads KGHSH; CDR2 reads LQKENI. The CDR3 DNA is TGTGCCAGCGGGGGCGGAACCTATGGCTACACCTTC. Its protein product is CASGGGTYGYTF.

This chain connects TRBV6-6 to TRBJ1-6; D gene unclear. Trimming shortened V by 7 bases and J by 6 bases, and 4 bases separated the two germline ends. The germline V gene encodes CDR1 MNHNY and CDR2 SVGAGI (reference sequence). The CDR3 totals 11 residues. DNA for the CDR3: TGTGCCAGCACCTCTAATTCACCCCTCCACTTT. It encodes CASTSNSPLHF.

The chain recombines TRBV10-3 with TRBJ1-1, with D uncertain. Trimming left V 6 bases short and J 0 bases short, with 8 bases between. This CDR3 contains 13 residues. Germline loops: CDR1 ENHRY, CDR2 SYGVKD. The CDR3 spells CAIRSLMNTEAFF. CDR3 nucleotides: TGTGCCATCAGAAGCCTTATGAACACTGAAGCTTTCTTT.

This chain uses TRBV28 with TRBJ1-2; 8 bases map to TRBD1. Looked up from germline, CDR1 is MDHEN and CDR2 is SYDVKM. The CDR3 loop spans 17 amino acids. V trimming: 5 bases; J trimming: 3 bases; junction bases outside the gene matches: 14. The DNA of the CDR3 is TGTGCCAGCAGTCCAATTAAAGGGACAGGCGATTACTATGGCTACACCTTC. Amino acid sequence: CASSPIKGTGDYYGYTF.

The chain combines TRBV6-5 with TRBJ1-1; D remains ambiguous. The CDR3 totals 15 residues. Trimming left V 4 bases short and J 0 bases short, with 12 bases between. Germline V gene sequence: CDR1 MNHEY, CDR2 SVGAGI. The CDR3 coding sequence is TGTGCCAGCAGTTCCCGGGGAGATGTGAACACTGAAGCTTTCTTT. Residues: CASSSRGDVNTEAFF.

The gene calls are TRBV19 and TRBJ2-1, with 8 positions matching TRBD2. The CDR3 has 15 amino acids. Germline assignment: CDR1 LNHDA and CDR2 SQIVND (reference sequence). The V segment lost 3 bases and the J segment 6 bases; nucleotides outside the gene matches: 7. This chain's CDR3 is CASSIPSGSTNEQFF. Here the CDR3 DNA reads TGTGCCAGTAGTATTCCCAGCGGGAGTACCAATGAGCAGTTCTTC.